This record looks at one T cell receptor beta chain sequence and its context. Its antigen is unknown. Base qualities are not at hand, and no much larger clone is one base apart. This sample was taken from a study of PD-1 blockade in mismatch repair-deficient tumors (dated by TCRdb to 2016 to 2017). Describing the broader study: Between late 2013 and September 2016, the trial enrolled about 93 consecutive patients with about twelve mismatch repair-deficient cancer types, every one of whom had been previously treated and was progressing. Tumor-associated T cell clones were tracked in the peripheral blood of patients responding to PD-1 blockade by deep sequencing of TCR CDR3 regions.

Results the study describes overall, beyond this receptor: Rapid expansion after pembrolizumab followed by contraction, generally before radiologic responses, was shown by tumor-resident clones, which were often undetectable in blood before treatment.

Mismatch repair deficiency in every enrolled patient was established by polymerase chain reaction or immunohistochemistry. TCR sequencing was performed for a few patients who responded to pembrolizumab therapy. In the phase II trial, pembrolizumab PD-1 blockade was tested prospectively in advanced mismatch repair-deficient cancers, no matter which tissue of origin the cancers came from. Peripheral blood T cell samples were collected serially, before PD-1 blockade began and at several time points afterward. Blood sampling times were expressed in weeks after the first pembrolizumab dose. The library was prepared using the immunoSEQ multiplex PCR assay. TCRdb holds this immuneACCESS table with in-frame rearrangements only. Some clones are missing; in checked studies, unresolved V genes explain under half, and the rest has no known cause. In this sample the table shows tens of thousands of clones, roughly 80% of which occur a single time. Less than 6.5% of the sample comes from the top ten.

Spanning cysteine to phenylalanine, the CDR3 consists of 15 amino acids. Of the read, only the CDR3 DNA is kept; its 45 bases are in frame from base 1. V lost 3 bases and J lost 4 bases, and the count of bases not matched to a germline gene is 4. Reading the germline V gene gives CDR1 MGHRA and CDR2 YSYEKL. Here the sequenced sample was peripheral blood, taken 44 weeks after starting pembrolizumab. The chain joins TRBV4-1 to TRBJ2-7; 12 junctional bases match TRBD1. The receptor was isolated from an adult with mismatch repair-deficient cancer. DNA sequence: TGCGCCAGCAGCCAGGGGGGACAGGGGGCTTACGAGCAGTACTTC. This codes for CASSQGGQGAYEQYF.